The next 3 T cell receptor beta chains were all read from a single sample in a study of CD8 T cells in Susac syndrome. It was with random hexamers that about 0.45 to 1 ug RNA was reverse transcribed. TCRdb recomputed calls from the immunoSEQ multiplex PCR reads with MiXCR, one row per CDR3 protein. Seen here are about 71,000 distinct CDR3 sequences, roughly 95% observed once, and the top ten hold 0.11%. Sequenced input: CD4+ T cells from PBMCs. The origin of the receptors is a human donor with multiple sclerosis.

The gene calls are TRBV5-1 and TRBJ2-2; D ambiguous. The CDR3 length is 11 residues. Trimming took off 5 bases at V and 4 bases at J, with 3 bases between the two ends. CDR1 is SGHRS and CDR2 is YFSETQ in the germline V gene. The CDR3 nucleotides read TGCGCCAGCAGGTCCACCGGGGAGCTGTTTTTT. Encoded protein: CASRSTGELFF.

J is TRBJ2-5 and V is TRBV11-3; 11 bases align to TRBD2. This CDR3 contains 16 residues. CDR1 is SGHNT, CDR2 YENEEA, per germline. J was trimmed by 4 bases and V by 4 bases; bases with no gene match: 8. DNA for the CDR3: TGTGCCAGCAGCTATATAGCGGGGGGGCTTGGAGAGACCCAGTACTTC. It specifies CASSYIAGGLGETQYF. The full variable domain, rest sourced from reference TRBV11-3 and TRBJ2-5, is EAGVVQSPRYKIIEKKQPVAFWCNPISGHNTLYWYLQNLGQGPELLIRYENEEAVDDSQLPKDRFSAERLKGVDSTLKIQPAELGDSAVYLCASSYIAGGLGETQYFGPGTRLLVL.

This clonotype occurred once. V and J are TRBV6-1 and TRBJ1-2; 8 bases are a match to TRBD1. Trimming at V came to 6 bases and at J to 0 bases, leaving 9 bases not matched to a gene. Germline assignment: CDR1 MNHNS and CDR2 SASEGT. This CDR3 spans 16 amino acids. The CDR3 region has the DNA TGTGCCAGCAGAGGACAGGGAACGGGTTCTAACTATGGCTACACCTTC. Protein sequence: CASRGQGTGSNYGYTF.